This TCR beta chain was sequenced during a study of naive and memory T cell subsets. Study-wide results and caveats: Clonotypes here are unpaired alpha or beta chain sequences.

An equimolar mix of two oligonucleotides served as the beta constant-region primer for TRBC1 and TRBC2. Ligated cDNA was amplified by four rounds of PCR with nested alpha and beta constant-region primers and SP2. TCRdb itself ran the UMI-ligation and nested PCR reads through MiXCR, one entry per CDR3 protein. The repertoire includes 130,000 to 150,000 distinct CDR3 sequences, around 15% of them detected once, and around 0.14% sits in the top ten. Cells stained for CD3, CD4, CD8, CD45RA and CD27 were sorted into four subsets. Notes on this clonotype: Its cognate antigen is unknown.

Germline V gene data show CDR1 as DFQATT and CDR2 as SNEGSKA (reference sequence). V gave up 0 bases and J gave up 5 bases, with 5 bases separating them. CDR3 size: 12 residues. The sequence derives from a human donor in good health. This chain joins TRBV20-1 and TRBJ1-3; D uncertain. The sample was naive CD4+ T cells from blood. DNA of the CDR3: TGCAGTGCTAGAGACCCTAGAAACACCATATATTTT. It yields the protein CSARDPRNTIYF.